This T cell receptor (beta chain) was profiled in a study of tumour-infiltrating T cells in Burkitt lymphoma. CDR3 length: 17 residues. From germline, CDR1 is SGHVS and CDR2 FNYEAQ. V was cut by 4 bases and J by 4 bases, with 20 bases left in between. Assay used: immunoSEQ multiplex PCR; TCRdb lists only in-frame clones, some missing. The top ten clones hold 10% to 15% of a sample with approximately 2,600 clones, roughly 77% of them seen once. This rearrangement joins TRBV7-6 to TRBJ2-1; a possible D gene is TRBD2 (7 bases). Specimen: tumor tissue. The TCR comes from a human donor with diffuse large B-cell lymphoma. This CDR3 is CASSSSDGGAYYNEQFF. As DNA, the CDR3 is TGTGCCAGCAGCTCATCTGATGGGGGGGCCTATTACAATGAGCAGTTCTTC.